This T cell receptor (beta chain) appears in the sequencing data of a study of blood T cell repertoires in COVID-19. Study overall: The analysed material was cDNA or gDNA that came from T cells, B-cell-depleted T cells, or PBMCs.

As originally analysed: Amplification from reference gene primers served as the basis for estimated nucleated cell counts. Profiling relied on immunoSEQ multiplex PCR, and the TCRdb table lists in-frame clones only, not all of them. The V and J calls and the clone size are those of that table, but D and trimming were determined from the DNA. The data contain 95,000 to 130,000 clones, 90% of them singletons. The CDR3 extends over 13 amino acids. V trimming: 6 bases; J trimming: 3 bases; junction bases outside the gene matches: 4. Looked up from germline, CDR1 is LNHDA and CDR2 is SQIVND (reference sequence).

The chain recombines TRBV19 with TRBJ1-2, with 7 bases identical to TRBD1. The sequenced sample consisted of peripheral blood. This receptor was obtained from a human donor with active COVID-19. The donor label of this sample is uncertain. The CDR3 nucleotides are TGTGCCAGTAGCCCCACAGGGGACTATGGCTACACCTTC. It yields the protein CASSPTGDYGYTF.